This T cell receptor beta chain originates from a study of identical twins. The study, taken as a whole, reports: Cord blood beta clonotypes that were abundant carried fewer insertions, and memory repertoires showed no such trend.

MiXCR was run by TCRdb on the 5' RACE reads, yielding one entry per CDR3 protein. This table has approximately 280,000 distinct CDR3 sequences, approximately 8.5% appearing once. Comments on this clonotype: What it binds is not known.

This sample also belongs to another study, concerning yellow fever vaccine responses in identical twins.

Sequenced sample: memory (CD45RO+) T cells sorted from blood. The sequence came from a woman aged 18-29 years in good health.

DNA for the CDR3: TGTGCCAGCAGCAGAAAGGGGACAGATACGCAGTATTTT. Translated, it gives CASSRKGTDTQYF. This chain uses TRBV7-2 with TRBJ2-3; possibly TRBD1 for D (5 bases). The CDR3 length is 13 residues. The germline CDR1 and CDR2 sequences are SGHTA and FQGNSA. V lost 5 bases to trimming and J lost 3 bases, with 9 bases between them.